This TCR beta chain was recovered during a study of human T cells and chemical hapten exposure. V was trimmed by 0 bases and J by 0 bases, leaving 8 bases between them. Germline values: CDR1 LGHNA, CDR2 YNFKEQ. The CDR3 totals 15 residues. TCRdb passed the RACE reads through MiXCR, listing each CDR3 protein once. In the table there are 120,000 or so distinct CDR3 sequences, approximately 15% of which are singletons. Time point here: patch test 1, 2 weeks after DPC sensitization. Treatment specified: therapeutic diphenylcyclopropenone sensitization with weekly scalp DPC. The V gene is TRBV4-2, the J gene TRBJ2-5; a possible D gene is TRBD2 (5 bases). The material was whole blood, obtained in connection with sensitization to the hapten diphenylcyclopropenone (DPC). The receptor comes from a man younger than 35 with alopecia areata. Some clones in this sample may be carry-over from other donors' samples. CDR3 sequence: CASSQEERYQETQYF. CDR3 DNA: TGTGCCAGCAGCCAAGAGGAGCGGTACCAAGAGACCCAGTACTTC.